The rows below give T cell receptor beta chains drawn from one sample of a study of Ad26.COV2.S vaccination and SARS-CoV-2 variants. Assay: immunoSEQ multiplex PCR; the TCRdb copy retains only in-frame clones and omits some. This table holds some 340,000 clones, roughly 86% found once. This sample comprised peripheral blood, obtained in a trial of Ad26.COV2.S vaccine versus placebo. Every receptor here comes from a person aged 18 to 65 who received the Ad26.COV2.S COVID-19 vaccine or a placebo. CDR3s leave out the opening cysteine and the closing phenylalanine or tryptophan.

v_call cdr3_aa
TRBV10-3 AISEKASGQETQY
TRBV7-2 ASHVGGARDTQY
TRBV9 ASSVGPTSGIYEQY
TRBV19 ASSILSGGAHEQF
TRBV18 ASSPPSHRDYGYT
TRBV5-1 ASSLHQGAEAF
TRBV5-6 ASSSGQGSSNQPQH
TRBV18 ASTSEAGNQPQH
TRBV3-1/TRBV3-2 ASSQERGARNTGELF
TRBV6-5 ASSYSRSQNTGELF
TRBV29-1 SVGGGSNEKLF
TRBV2 ASSGEGNSPLH
TRBV7-2 ASSNGRTGTGELF
TRBV14 ASSHHRTSGVYEQY
TRBV7-8 ASSPNSYEQY
TRBV10-3 AISESRDRGTEAF
TRBV5-8 ASSPHGRGGNQPQH
TRBV5-6 ASSSGRSNQPQH
TRBV6-5 ASSPRGDSPDTQY
TRBV4-2 ASSPAVGMGGETQY
TRBV5-1 ASSLTGGLNSPLH
TRBV6-5 AEGQTLVGNYGYT
TRBV5-4 ASSLGPQGYEQY
TRBV2 ASSDTRGNTIY
TRBV5-1 ASSFYPSDIGELF
TRBV13 ASSLGALLTHNEQF